This entry features one TCR beta chain sequence. Its antigen is undetermined. Other DNA sequences in the sample encode the same CDR3. cDNA synthesis used the whole RNA isolate, giving expressed TCRB sequences. The repertoire was sequenced with immunoSEQ multiplex PCR; TCRdb's copy has only in-frame clones and lacks some. The data contain 300,000 to 350,000 clones, over 7% of them singletons. V lost 5 bases, J lost 4 bases, and 5 bases lay in between. The CDR3 has 10 residues. Germline assignment: CDR1 DFQATT and CDR2 SNEGSKA (reference sequence). The data belong to a study of beta chain features in type 1 diabetes. Study-wide points: All four CD4+ subsets from Type 1 diabetes patients carried moderately but significantly shorter TCRB CDR3s. It was not settled here whether HLA type affects TCRB rearrangement.

The chain links TRBV20-1 to TRBJ2-5; no firm D call. The specimen was central memory CD4+ T cells from blood. The source is a young man with type 1 diabetes. CDR3 protein: CSARGETQYF. The DNA of the CDR3 is TGCAGTGCTCGCGGAGAGACCCAGTACTTC.